In its sample, the clone carrying this T cell receptor beta chain was seen many times. In germline, CDR1 is SGHKS, CDR2 YYEKEE (reference sequence). The CDR3 spans 13 residues. Trimming removed 1 base at V and 5 bases at J, with 9 bases between. It was genomic DNA that served as the template for profiling TCR beta VDJ and CDR3. TCRdb fed the reads into MiXCR, producing one record per CDR3 protein. The sample records hundreds of thousands of distinct CDR3 sequences, roughly 64% being singletons. This specimen belongs to a study of CD8+CD57+ T cells in acquired aplastic anemia. As for the study in general: Isolated CD4+ and CD8+ cells, once sorted, yielded DNA averaging about 3.2 ug. Mean read depth for CD4+ cells from healthy donors was around 9.9 million.

Sequenced: sorted CD4+, CD8+, or CD8+CD57+ T cells (not recorded which) from PBMCs. The sequence derives from a human donor in good health, serving as a control. V usage is TRBV5-5 and J usage is TRBJ2-5; D uncertain. CDR3 DNA: TGTGCCAGCAGCTTGCTAAGGTGGGAGACCCAGTACTTC. It encodes CASSLLRWETQYF.